This section outlines one TCR beta chain sequence together with its context. The study recruited healthy Caucasian donors from Russia who were aged about 6 to 100. This sample is drawn from a study of blood T cells in healthy people across ages. The junction had 14 bases not matched to a gene; V was cut back by 5 bases and J by 4 bases. This CDR3 has 17 amino acids. CDR1 and CDR2 from the germline V gene are MGHDK and SYGVNS. A second PCR of 7 to 11 cycles used a sample-barcoded 5' primer and a J-beta primer mix. TCRdb processed the 5' RACE reads anew with MiXCR; each CDR3 protein has one entry. The sample comprises 700,000 to 950,000 distinct CDR3 sequences, nearly 60% of which are singletons, and about 20% rests with the top ten.

The sequencing sample was made of blood. This TCR derives from a man aged 30 to 39 in good health. This chain joins TRBV25-1 and TRBJ2-5; TRBD1 agrees at 9 bases. CDR3 protein: CASSKSTQGQGPETQYF. The CDR3 region has the DNA TGTGCCAGCAGTAAGTCAACTCAGGGACAGGGCCCAGAGACCCAGTACTTC.